This entry lists 8 T cell receptor beta chains sequenced from one sample in a study of T cell responses to AZD1222 COVID-19 vaccine. Data came from immunoSEQ multiplex PCR; TCRdb stores just in-frame clones and leaves some out. This table holds 120,000 or so clones, around 80% found once. Sequenced here: peripheral blood, sampled 28 days after the second AZD1222 dose. These TCRs come from an adult who received the AZD1222 COVID-19 vaccine.

The CDR3 DNA follows: TGTGCCAGCAGCAAGGGACTCCCAGGGACAGGACCTGCAACTAATGAAAAACTGTTTTTT. Protein sequence: CASSKGLPGTGPATNEKLFF. This chain links TRBV21-1 with TRBJ1-4; the table's D call of TRBD1 was not tested on the DNA. TRBV21-1 is labeled a pseudogene. This CDR3 has 20 residues.

The chain carries TRBV6-5 and TRBJ2-7; TRBD1 matches 11 bases. The CDR3 length is 14 residues. Per the germline V gene, CDR1 is MNHEY and CDR2 is SVGAGI. J lost 4 bases, V lost 6 bases, and 5 bases had no gene match. In DNA form, the CDR3 reads TGTGCCAGCAGCGTGGACAGGGGGCTGTACGAGCAGTACTTC. Encoded protein: CASSVDRGLYEQYF.

In its sample, this clone was seen once. The V gene is TRBV11-2, the J gene TRBJ2-3; TRBD2 matches 9 bases. V lost 4 bases and J lost 3; bases outside the gene matches: 11. The CDR3 covers 17 residues. Germline loops: CDR1 SGHAT, CDR2 FQNNGV. In DNA form, the CDR3 reads TGTGCCAGCAGCTCATCCTCGGGCGGGGGGGAGACAGATACGCAGTATTTT. Encoded protein: CASSSSSGGGETDTQYF.

The chain carries TRBV15 and TRBJ2-3, with 12 positions matching TRBD2. CDR3 length: 18 residues. Germline-derived CDR1 and CDR2 are LNHNV and YYDKDF (reference sequence). V dropped 5 bases and J dropped 3; count of bases not matched to a gene: 12. The CDR3 protein is CATSGGTGTSGRTDTQYF. The CDR3 DNA is TGTGCCACCAGCGGGGGAACCGGGACTAGCGGGCGGACAGATACGCAGTATTTT.

A single count supports this clone. The rearrangement joins TRBV18 to TRBJ1-6; D is unclear. Trimming took 4 bases from V and 6 from J, leaving 13 bases between them. This CDR3 has 15 residues. Germline-derived CDR1 and CDR2 are KGHSH and LQKENI. The CDR3 nucleotides are TGTGCCAGCTCACTTTCCGGGCCAATTAATTCACCCCTCCACTTT. Its protein product is CASSLSGPINSPLHF.

The chain joins TRBV9 to TRBJ1-2, with 8 bases lining up with TRBD1. The CDR3 runs 13 residues. Per germline, CDR1 SGDLS and CDR2 YYNGEE. Trimming removed 3 bases from V and 8 bases from J; junction bases left unmatched: 6. The CDR3 nucleotides read TGTGCCAGCAGCGCTGGACAGGGTGGGGGCTACACCTTC. The encoded protein is CASSAGQGGGYTF.

DNA for the CDR3: TGTGCCAGCAGGATGACAGCGAACACTGAAGCTTTCTTT. Its protein product is CASRMTANTEAFF. V usage is TRBV12-3 or TRBV12-4 and J usage is TRBJ1-1, with TRBD1 as a possible D gene (5 bases). Trimming pared 6 bases from V and 1 base from J, leaving 9 bases between. The CDR3 loop spans 13 amino acids.

The V gene is TRBV10-3, the J gene TRBJ2-5, with 13 positions matching TRBD2. The CDR3 sequence is 17 residues long. Germline trimming cut 0 bases from V and 3 bases from J; bases unmatched to any gene: 4. Per germline, CDR1 ENHRY and CDR2 SYGVKD. This CDR3 reads CAISESYGTSGKETQYF. Here the CDR3 DNA reads TGTGCCATCAGTGAGTCTTACGGGACTAGCGGGAAAGAGACCCAGTACTTC.